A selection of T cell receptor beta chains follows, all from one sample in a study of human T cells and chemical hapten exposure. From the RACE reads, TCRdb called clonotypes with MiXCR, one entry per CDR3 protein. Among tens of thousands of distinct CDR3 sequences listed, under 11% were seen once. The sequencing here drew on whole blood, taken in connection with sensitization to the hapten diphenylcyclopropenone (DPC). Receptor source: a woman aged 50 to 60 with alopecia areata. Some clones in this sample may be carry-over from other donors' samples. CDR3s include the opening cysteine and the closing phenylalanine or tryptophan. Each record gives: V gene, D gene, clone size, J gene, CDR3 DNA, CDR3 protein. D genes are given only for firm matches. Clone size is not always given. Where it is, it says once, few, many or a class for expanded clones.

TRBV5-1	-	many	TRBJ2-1	TGCGCCAGCAGCATAGACCGGGGGGAGCAGTTCTTC	CASSIDRGEQFF
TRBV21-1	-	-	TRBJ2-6	TGTGCCAGCAGCACGGGACAGATCTCTGGGGCCAACGTCCTGACTTTC	CASSTGQISGANVLTF
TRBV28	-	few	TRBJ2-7	TGTGCCAGCAGTTTGGTCTGGACCTACGAGCAGTACTTC	CASSLVWTYEQYF
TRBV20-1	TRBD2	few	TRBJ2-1	TGCAGTGCTCCCAATCAGCGGGAGGGCCTCTATGAGCAGTTCTTC	CSAPNQREGLYEQFF
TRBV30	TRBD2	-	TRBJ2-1	TGTGCCTGGAGAGCGGGAGGCGCCTCCTACAATGAGCAGTTCTTC	CAWRAGGASYNEQFF
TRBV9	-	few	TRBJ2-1	TGTGCCAGCAGCGCGGAGTCTAGACGTACCGAGCAGTTCTTC	CASSAESRRTEQFF
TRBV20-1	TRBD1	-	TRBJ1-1	TGCAGTGCGTACAGGGGGACTGAAGCTTTCTTT	CSAYRGTEAFF
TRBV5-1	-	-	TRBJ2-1	TGCGCCAGCAGCGCCCTAGGGGGGAATGAGCAGTTCTTC	CASSALGGNEQFF
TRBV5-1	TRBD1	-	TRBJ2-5	TGCGCCAGCAGCCCCGGGACAGTCCAAGAGACCCAGTACTTC	CASSPGTVQETQYF
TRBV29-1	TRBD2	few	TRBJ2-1	TGCAGCGTCCGCCGCGGGAGCTCAAACAATGAGCAGTTCTTC	CSVRRGSSNNEQFF
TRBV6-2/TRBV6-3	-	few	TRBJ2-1	TGTGCCAGCAGTTACCCGGTCTGGGAGGTGTTCTTC	CASSYPVWEVFF
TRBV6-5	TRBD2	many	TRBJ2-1	TGTGCCAGCAGAAGACTAGCGGGAGGGCCCGGTGAGCAGTTCTTC	CASRRLAGGPGEQFF
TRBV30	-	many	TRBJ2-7	TGTGCCTGGAGAGGCCGGGACAAGGGTTTGTACGAGCAGTACTTC	CAWRGRDKGLYEQYF
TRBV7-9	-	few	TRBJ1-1	TGTGCCAGCAGCTCCACGGTTCCTGAAGCTTTCTTT	CASSSTVPEAFF
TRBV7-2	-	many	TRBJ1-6	TGTGCCAGCAGCTTAGCATTGAATTCACCCCTCCACTTT	CASSLALNSPLHF
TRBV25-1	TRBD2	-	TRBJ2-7	TGTGCCAGCAGTGAATTTCTAGCGGGAGGGTCCTACGAGCAGTACTTC	CASSEFLAGGSYEQYF
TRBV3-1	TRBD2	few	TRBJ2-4	TGTGCCAGCAGCCAAGAGAGTAGCGGGAGGGCCGCATCCAAAAACATTCAGTACTTC	CASSQESSGRAASKNIQYF
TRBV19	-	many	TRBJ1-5	TGTGCCAGTACCCCTCTGGGGGCGAGTCAGCCCCAGCATTTT	CASTPLGASQPQHF
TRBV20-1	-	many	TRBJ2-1	TGCAGTGCTAGGGACAGCTTCTTCAATGAGCAGTTCTTC	CSARDSFFNEQFF
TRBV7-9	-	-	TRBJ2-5	TGTGCCAGCAGCTTAGCGGGGCTAGCAGCAGAGACCCAGTACTTC	CASSLAGLAAETQYF
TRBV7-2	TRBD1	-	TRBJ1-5	TGTGCCAGCAGCTTAGGGGGACAGGGGCCTCAGCCCCAGCATTTT	CASSLGGQGPQPQHF
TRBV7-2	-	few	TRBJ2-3	TGTGCCAGCAGCTGGAGGACTAGCACAGATACGCAGTATTTT	CASSWRTSTDTQYF
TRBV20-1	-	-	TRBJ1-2	TGCAGTGCTGATCCGGGACACACAGATGGCTACACCTTC	CSADPGHTDGYTF
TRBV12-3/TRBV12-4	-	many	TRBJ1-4	TGTGCCAGCAGTGTTGGTTTCTTTGAAAAACTGTTTTTT	CASSVGFFEKLFF
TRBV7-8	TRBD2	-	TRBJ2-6	TGTGCCAGCAGCCGGCGGGAGCGCGGGGCCAACGCCCTGACTTTC	CASSRRERGANALTF
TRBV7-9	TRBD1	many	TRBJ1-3	TGTGCCAGCAGCTTACTGGGACAGGGGAAGGGTGGAAACACCATATATTTT	CASSLLGQGKGGNTIYF
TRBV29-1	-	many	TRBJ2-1	TGCAGCGCCGACAGGATCTACAATGAGCAGTTCTTC	CSADRIYNEQFF
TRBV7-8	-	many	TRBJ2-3	TGTGCCAGCAGCTTAGCGAGTCACACAGATACGCAGTATTTT	CASSLASHTDTQYF
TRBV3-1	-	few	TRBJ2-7	TGTGCCAGCAGCCGCGGGACGGCCTACGAGCAGTACTTC	CASSRGTAYEQYF
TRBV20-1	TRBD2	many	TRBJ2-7	TGCAGTGCCACCAAAGGGACTAGCGGGAACGAGCAGTACTTC	CSATKGTSGNEQYF
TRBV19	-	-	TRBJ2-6	TGTGCCAGTAGTCGAGGCGGCAGGGCACAGTCAGTCGGGGCCAACGTCCTGACTTTC	CASSRGGRAQSVGANVLTF
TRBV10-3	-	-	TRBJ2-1	TGTGCCATCAGTGAAGGACTCCTCCCTTCCAATGAGCAGTTCTTC	CAISEGLLPSNEQFF
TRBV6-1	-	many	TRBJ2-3	TGTGCCAGCAGTGAACACGGGGGAGGCACAGATACGCAGTATTTT	CASSEHGGGTDTQYF
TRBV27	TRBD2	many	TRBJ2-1	TGTGCCAGTCGCCGGGGACTAGCGGGAGTATTCCCCTACAATGAGCAGTTCTTC	CASRRGLAGVFPYNEQFF
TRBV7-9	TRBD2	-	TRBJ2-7	TGTGCCAGCAGCTTAGAACTAGCGAACGAGCAGTACTTC	CASSLELANEQYF
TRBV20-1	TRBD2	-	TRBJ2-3	TGCAGTGCCGATTCAGCGGGAGGGCCTCAAGCTAGCACAGATACGCAGTATTTT	CSADSAGGPQASTDTQYF
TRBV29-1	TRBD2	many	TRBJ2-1	TGCAGCGTTGTTGGACTAGGAAATGAGCAGTTCTTC	CSVVGLGNEQFF
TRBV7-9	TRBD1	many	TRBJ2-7	TGTGCCAGCAGCTTTGGCGGGACAGGGGGTTACGAGCAGTACTTC	CASSFGGTGGYEQYF
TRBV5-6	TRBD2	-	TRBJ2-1	TGTGCCAGCAGCCCTGGACTAGCGGTTTACAATGAGCAGTTCTTC	CASSPGLAVYNEQFF
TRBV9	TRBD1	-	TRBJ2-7	TGTGCCAGCAGCCCACCCAGGGGGTCCTACGAGCAGTACTTC	CASSPPRGSYEQYF
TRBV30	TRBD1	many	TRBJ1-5	TGTGCCTGGAGTGCGGACAGGGACTGGAAGCCCCAGCATTTT	CAWSADRDWKPQHF
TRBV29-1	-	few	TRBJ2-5	TGCAGCCCCACGTGGGCCCTAATACCTCAAGAGACCCAGTACTTC	CSPTWALIPQETQYF
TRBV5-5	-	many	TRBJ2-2	TGTGCCAGCAGCTTGGTGGTCGGGGATGCGAACACCGGGGAGCTGTTTTTT	CASSLVVGDANTGELFF
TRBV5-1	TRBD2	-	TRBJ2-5	TGCGCCAGCAGCGCAGCACATAGCGGGAGATCCGAGACCCAGTACTTC	CASSAAHSGRSETQYF
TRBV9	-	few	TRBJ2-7	TGTGCCAGCAGCCCGGACAGCACCTTACTGTACTTC	CASSPDSTLLYF